A single sample gave rise to the 28 T cell receptor beta chains below, sequenced in a study of cytomegalovirus exposure and HLA in healthy donors. Generated by immunoSEQ multiplex PCR, the TCRdb table keeps only in-frame clones and is missing some. The sample has fewer than 250,000 clones; roughly 83% are singletons. Material for sequencing was PBMCs. The receptors originated from a woman aged 18-29 years in good health and CMV-seronegative.

This clone was picked up one time. The chain joins TRBV9 to TRBJ1-2; no definite D call. This CDR3 has 13 residues. V was shortened by 0 bases and J by 4 bases, with 7 bases between the two germline ends. In germline, CDR1 is SGDLS, CDR2 YYNGEE. This CDR3 reads CASSVVTGYGYTF. DNA for the CDR3: TGTGCCAGCAGCGTAGTCACTGGCTATGGCTACACCTTC.

The chain joins TRBV11-2 to TRBJ1-2; 7 bases are a match to TRBD1. The CDR3 runs 14 residues. Germline V gene data show CDR1 as SGHAT and CDR2 as FQNNGV. Unmatched junction bases numbered 4, after V lost 5 bases and J lost 1 base. CDR3 residues: CASSPRDSNYGYTF. The CDR3 DNA follows: TGTGCCAGCAGCCCCAGGGACAGTAACTATGGCTACACCTTC.

This chain uses TRBV7-6 with TRBJ2-5, with D perhaps matching TRBD1 or TRBD2 (6 bases each). The V gene's germline CDR1 is SGHVS and CDR2 FNYEAQ. The CDR3 spans 14 residues. V was pared by 4 bases and J by 5 bases, with 14 bases between. The CDR3 region is CASSSKGGWETQYF. CDR3 nucleotide sequence: TGTGCCAGCAGCTCGAAGGGGGGTTGGGAGACCCAGTACTTC.

J is TRBJ2-6 and V is TRBV5-6; D unclear. From germline, CDR1 is SGHDT and CDR2 YYEEEE. Trimming left V 6 bases short and J 0 bases short, with 10 bases between. The CDR3 is 15 residues long. The CDR3 region is CASNPWGSGANVLTF. CDR3 nucleotide sequence: TGTGCCAGCAACCCTTGGGGCTCTGGGGCCAACGTCCTGACTTTC.

The chain combines TRBV2 with TRBJ1-2, with D possibly TRBD1 on 6 matching bases. Germline CDR1 SNHLY, CDR2 FYNNEI. The CDR3 is made up of 13 amino acids. V was trimmed by 3 bases and J by 3 bases, leaving 8 bases between them. CDR3 loop: CASSDRGYYGYTF. Written as DNA, the CDR3 is TGTGCCAGCAGTGACAGGGGATACTATGGCTACACCTTC.

The chain combines TRBV6-6 with TRBJ1-1; D uncertain. The CDR3 extends over 12 amino acids. Germline V lookup: CDR1 MNHNY, CDR2 SVGAGI (reference sequence). V was pared by 8 bases and J by 5 bases, with 12 bases between. The CDR3 DNA sequence: TGTGCCAGCGGAAGGAGGGAAACTGAAGCTTTCTTT. Translation: CASGRRETEAFF.

This chain connects TRBV12-5 to TRBJ2-5, with 9 bases that match TRBD2. Looked up from germline, CDR1 is LGHNT and CDR2 is FRNRAP. This CDR3 has 17 residues. The V and J ends lost 0 bases and 1 base, in that order; junction bases with no gene match: 6. The CDR3 spells CASGLVRGSGGQETQYF. As DNA, the CDR3 is TGTGCTAGTGGTTTGGTACGGGGTAGCGGGGGCCAAGAGACCCAGTACTTC.

This rearrangement joins TRBV6-1 to TRBJ1-5; TRBD1 aligns across 10 bases. CDR1 is MNHNS, CDR2 SASEGT, per germline. This CDR3 is built from 15 residues. V lost 6 bases and J lost 4; bases outside the gene matches: 6. DNA of the CDR3: TGTGCCAGCAGGGCGGGACAGGGGAAAAATCAGCCCCAGCATTTT. Its translation is CASRAGQGKNQPQHF.

Ten or more counts support this clone. The gene calls are TRBV10-3 and TRBJ2-7, with D uncertain. Germline CDR1 reads ENHRY; CDR2 reads SYGVKD. The CDR3 has 14 residues. V dropped 4 bases and J dropped 6 bases, with 16 bases sitting between them. CDR3 sequence reads: CAISGTDSRGEQYF. The CDR3 DNA follows: TGTGCCATCAGTGGCACGGATTCCCGTGGCGAGCAGTACTTC.

This sequence joins TRBV27 and TRBJ2-7; the D gene could be TRBD1 or TRBD2 (5 bases each). This CDR3 has 14 residues. CDR1 is MNHEY, CDR2 SMNVEV, per germline (reference sequence). The V end lost 2 bases, the J end lost 0 bases, and 8 bases lay between the germline ends. CDR3 DNA: TGTGCCAGCAGTTTAGGGGGACCCTCCTACGAGCAGTACTTC. This sequence encodes CASSLGGPSYEQYF.

The chain joins TRBV30 to TRBJ2-7; 7 bases are a match to TRBD2. This CDR3 comprises 15 residues. Germline values: CDR1 GTSNPN, CDR2 SVGIG (reference sequence). J gave up 2 bases and V 3 bases, and 10 bases lay outside the gene matches. The CDR3 DNA reads as TGTGCCTGGAGGATACGGGGGGTACAAGCCTACGAGCAGTACTTC. This codes for CAWRIRGVQAYEQYF.

The gene calls are TRBV29-1 and TRBJ1-5; no clear D. Germline CDR1 is SQVTM and CDR2 is ANQGSEA. Deletions cut 4 bases from V and 0 bases from J, with 7 bases between. The CDR3 is 13 residues long. The CDR3 loop reads CSVVGNSNQPQHF. Here the CDR3 DNA reads TGCAGCGTTGTTGGTAATAGCAATCAGCCCCAGCATTTT. Looking up the rest from reference TRBV29-1 and TRBJ1-5 gives the full variable domain: SAVISQKPSRDICQRGTSLTIQCQVDSQVTMMFWYRQQPGQSLTLIATANQGSEATYESGFVIDKFPISRPNLTFSTLTVSNMSPEDSSIYLCSVVGNSNQPQHFGDGTRLSIL.

The gene calls are TRBV27 and TRBJ1-3; perhaps TRBD1 as D (5 bases). The germline V gene has CDR1 MNHEY and CDR2 SMNVEV (reference sequence). The V gene lost 6 bases and the J gene lost 3 bases, with 18 bases spanning the gap. CDR3 length: 16 amino acids. The CDR3 DNA reads TGTGCCAGCAGCAGGGACGGGCCTGTTAATGGAAACACCATATATTTT. Translation: CASSRDGPVNGNTIYF.

This clone was seen a few times. The chain combines TRBV2 with TRBJ1-2; no reliable D call. Germline assignment: CDR1 SNHLY and CDR2 FYNNEI. This CDR3 spans 11 amino acids. With 4 bases removed from V and 8 bases from J, the gap between germline ends came to 8 bases. The CDR3 here is CASSGPSGYTF. The CDR3 DNA reads TGTGCCAGCAGTGGGCCGTCGGGCTACACCTTC.

V and J are TRBV5-4 and TRBJ2-1; perhaps TRBD2 as D (5 bases). The germline V gene has CDR1 SGHNT and CDR2 YYREEE (reference sequence). With 3 bases removed from V and 7 bases from J, the gap between germline ends came to 8 bases. This CDR3 region has 12 residues. The CDR3 loop is CASSSRGNEQFF. CDR3 DNA sequence: TGTGCCAGCAGCTCACGGGGAAATGAGCAGTTCTTC.

This clone appeared a single time. V is TRBV19 and J is TRBJ2-7, with D possibly matching TRBD2 (6 bases). CDR3 length: 14 amino acids. Germline CDR1 is LNHDA and CDR2 is SQIVND (reference sequence). Deletions cut 6 bases from V and 0 bases from J, with 12 bases between. The CDR3 region is CASSRLGPSYEQYF. The CDR3 nucleotides read TGTGCCAGTAGCCGACTAGGGCCCTCCTACGAGCAGTACTTC.

The chain combines TRBV7-8 with TRBJ2-1; D gene unclear. The CDR3 runs to 12 residues. Germline CDR1 and CDR2: SGHVS and FQNEAQ. V lost 1 base to trimming and J lost 13 bases, with 11 bases between them. The CDR3 reads CASSLDRTSQFF. The CDR3 nucleotides are TGTGCCAGCAGCTTAGACCGGACGTCACAGTTCTTC.

CDR3 in DNA: TGTGCCAGCAGCCCCAGTGGCGGGATGAACACTGAAGCTTTCTTT. Its translation is CASSPSGGMNTEAFF. This chain links TRBV5-4 with TRBJ1-1, with D unresolved. V was pared by 4 bases and J by 0 bases, with 13 bases between. Germline assignment: CDR1 SGHNT and CDR2 YYREEE (reference sequence). The CDR3 totals 15 residues.

The table lists this clone with a few counts. This rearrangement joins TRBV6-1 to TRBJ1-5; D unresolved. V lost 3 bases and J lost 3, with 6 bases in between. Germline CDR1 MNHNS, CDR2 SASEGT. This CDR3 spans 13 amino acids. CDR3: CASSDRNNQPQHF. The CDR3 nucleotides are TGTGCCAGCAGTGACAGAAACAATCAGCCCCAGCATTTT.

V and J are TRBV14 and TRBJ2-7, with TRBD1 as a possible D gene (6 bases). Germline loops: CDR1 SGHDN, CDR2 FVKESK. V was shortened by 4 bases and J by 3 bases, with 13 bases between the two germline ends. The CDR3 is 14 residues long. As DNA, the CDR3 is TGTGCCAGCAGCCCGGGACAAGCTGTCTACGAGCAGTACTTC. It is translated as CASSPGQAVYEQYF.

The chain uses TRBV28 and TRBJ2-1, with TRBD2 identical over 8 bases. CDR1 is MDHEN, CDR2 SYDVKM, per germline. The J segment lost 8 bases and the V segment lost 4 bases, leaving 13 bases of the junction unmatched. The CDR3 is 16 amino acids. The CDR3 DNA is TGTGCCAGCAGTTCTGTCTATGAGCGGGAGTTCTATGAGCAGTTCTTC. Translation gives CASSSVYEREFYEQFF.

This chain joins TRBV6-6 and TRBJ1-2; D gene unclear. In germline, CDR1 is MNHNY, CDR2 SVGAGI (reference sequence). The CDR3 contains 14 residues. V was shortened by 5 bases and J by 1 base, with 11 bases between the two germline ends. CDR3 amino acids: CASSRQPLNYGYTF. CDR3 nucleotides: TGTGCCAGCAGTAGACAACCCCTTAACTATGGCTACACCTTC.

In nucleotides, the CDR3 is TGTGCCATCAAGGATGACAGGGGTCCCTACGAGCAGTACTTC. Its protein is CAIKDDRGPYEQYF. V and J are TRBV10-3 and TRBJ2-7; 8 bases match TRBD1. From germline, CDR1 is ENHRY and CDR2 SYGVKD. J lost 2 bases, V lost 7 bases, and 7 bases had no gene match. The CDR3 is 14 residues long.

The chain joins TRBV6-6 to TRBJ2-7, with a tentative D call TRBD1 (6 bases). V was cut by 5 bases and J by 6 bases, with 23 bases left in between. CDR1 is MNHNY and CDR2 is SVGAGI in the germline V gene (reference sequence). The CDR3 is 16 amino acids. The CDR3 nucleotides read TGTGCCAGCAGTACCCCATCCCCGAAATCAGGGGTCGAGCAGTACTTC. Residues: CASSTPSPKSGVEQYF.

This clone was detected a few times. CDR3 sequence (DNA): TGTGCCAGTACACGGGGACTAGCGGGACCGAGCTCCTACGAGCAGTACTTC. This sequence encodes CASTRGLAGPSSYEQYF. J is TRBJ2-7 and V is TRBV7-9, with TRBD2 matching over 13 bases. The CDR3 contains 17 residues. Germline assignment: CDR1 SEHNR and CDR2 FQNEAQ (reference sequence). V shed 9 bases, J shed 0 bases, and the junction held 11 bases outside the gene matches.

This sequence joins TRBV4-1 and TRBJ1-5; 7 bases fit TRBD1. CDR1 MGHRA and CDR2 YSYEKL come from the germline V gene. The CDR3 has 12 amino acids. With 8 bases clipped from V and 7 bases from J, the junction kept 5 bases outside the gene matches. The CDR3 DNA reads TGCGCCAGCGGACAGGCGGGACAGCCCCAGCATTTT. It specifies CASGQAGQPQHF.

This chain uses TRBV13 with TRBJ2-2, with 7 bases lining up with TRBD2. Germline V gene lookup returns CDR1 PRHDT and CDR2 FYEKMQ (reference sequence). The CDR3 covers 12 residues. The V segment lost 6 bases and the J segment 7 bases; nucleotides outside the gene matches: 2. In DNA form, the CDR3 reads TGTGCCAGCAGGGGAGGGAGCGGGGAGCTGTTTTTT. It encodes CASRGGSGELFF.

The chain recombines TRBV12-5 with TRBJ2-3; 10 bases map to TRBD2. The CDR3 spans 17 residues. The germline V gene has CDR1 LGHNT and CDR2 FRNRAP. The V and J ends lost 1 base and 0 bases, in that order; junction bases with no gene match: 4. The CDR3 DNA sequence: TGTGCTAGTGGTTTGGCACTGACTAGCGGGAGCACAGATACGCAGTATTTT. This translates into CASGLALTSGSTDTQYF. The entire variable domain, with the rest obtained from reference TRBV12-5 and TRBJ2-3, is as follows: DARVTQTPRHKVTEMGQEVTMRCQPILGHNTVFWYRQTMMQGLELLAYFRNRAPLDDSGMPKDRFSAEMPDATLATLKIQPSEPRDSAVYFCASGLALTSGSTDTQYFGPGTRLTVL.